This T cell receptor beta chain derives from a study of patients and donors after allogeneic stem cell transplantation. A single record per CDR3 protein comes from TCRdb applying MiXCR to the RT-PCR reads. The sample has about 960,000 distinct CDR3 sequences; more than 15% are singletons. This clonotype was detected only a few times. The V gene end was trimmed by 6 bases and the J gene end by 5 bases; junction bases not matched to a gene: 9. The CDR3 sequence is 15 residues long. Sequenced: blood, either unsorted or a sorted T cell fraction (not recorded which). The chain couples TRBV12-3 or TRBV12-4 to TRBJ2-5, with 10 bases lining up with TRBD2. This TCR was recovered from a human donor who was either an allogeneic HSCT recipient or a stem cell or donor lymphocyte infusion donor (not recorded which). It is not recorded whose cells these are; they may come from a transplant donor. This CDR3 reads CASSPLTSGWETQYF. The DNA of the CDR3 is TGTGCCAGCAGCCCCCTGACTAGCGGGTGGGAGACCCAGTACTTC.